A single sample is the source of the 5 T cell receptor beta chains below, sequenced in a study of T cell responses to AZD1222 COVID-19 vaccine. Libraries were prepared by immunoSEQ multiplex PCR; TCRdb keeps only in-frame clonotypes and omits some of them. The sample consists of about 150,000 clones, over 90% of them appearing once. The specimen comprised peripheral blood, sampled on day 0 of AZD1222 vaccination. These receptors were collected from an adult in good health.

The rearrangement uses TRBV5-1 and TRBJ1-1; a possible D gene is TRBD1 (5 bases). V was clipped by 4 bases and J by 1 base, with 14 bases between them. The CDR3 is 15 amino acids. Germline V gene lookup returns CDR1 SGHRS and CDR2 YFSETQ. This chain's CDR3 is CASSTVGTANTEAFF. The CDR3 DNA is TGCGCCAGCAGCACCGTCGGGACGGCGAACACTGAAGCTTTCTTT.

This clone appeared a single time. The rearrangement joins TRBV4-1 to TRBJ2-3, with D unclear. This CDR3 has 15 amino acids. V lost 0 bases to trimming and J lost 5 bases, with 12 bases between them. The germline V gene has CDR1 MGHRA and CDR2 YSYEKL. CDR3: CASSQEPPDGDTQYF. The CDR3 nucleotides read TGCGCCAGCAGCCAAGAACCTCCGGACGGAGATACGCAGTATTTT.

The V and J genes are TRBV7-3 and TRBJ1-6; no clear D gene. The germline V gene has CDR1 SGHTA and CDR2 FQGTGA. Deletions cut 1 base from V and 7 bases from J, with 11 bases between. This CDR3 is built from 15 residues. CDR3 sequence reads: CASSLMGTRNSPLHF. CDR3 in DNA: TGTGCCAGCAGCTTAATGGGCACCCGAAATTCACCCCTCCACTTT.

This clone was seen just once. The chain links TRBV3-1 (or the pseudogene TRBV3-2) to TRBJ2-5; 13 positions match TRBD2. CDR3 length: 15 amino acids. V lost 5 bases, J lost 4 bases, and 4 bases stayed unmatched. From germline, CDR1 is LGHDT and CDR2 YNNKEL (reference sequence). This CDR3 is CASSIRTSGRETQYF. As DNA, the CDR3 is TGTGCCAGCAGCATTAGGACTAGCGGGAGAGAGACCCAGTACTTC.

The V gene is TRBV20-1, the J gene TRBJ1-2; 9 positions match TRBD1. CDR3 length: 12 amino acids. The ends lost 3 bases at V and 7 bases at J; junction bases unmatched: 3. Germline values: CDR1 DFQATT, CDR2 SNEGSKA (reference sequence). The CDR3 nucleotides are TGCAGTGCTAGTACAGGGGGCGGTGGCTACACCTTC. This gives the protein CSASTGGGGYTF.